Listed here is a single T cell receptor beta chain. This clone's antigen is unknown. No base quality values were provided; no much bigger clone lies one nucleotide off. This sample is part of a study of PD-1 blockade in classical Hodgkin lymphoma (dated by TCRdb to 2020 to 2022). As for the study more broadly: Nivolumab dosing was 3 mg/kg intravenously every 2 weeks, continuing until either disease progression or unacceptable toxicity. To define a peripheral blood immune signature of response to PD-1 blockade in classical Hodgkin lymphoma, the study combined TCR beta sequencing with CyTOF. What the study reported, not specific to this receptor: Baseline TCR diversity was reported to be lower in newly diagnosed patients than in healthy donors and to be lower still in relapsed/refractory patients. Lower diversity was observed in patients in whom nivolumab was started less than 1 year after ASCT, and these patients were excluded from later analyses so that confounding by immune reconstitution would be avoided. Trial patients with a complete response had baseline diversity similar to that of newly diagnosed patients, while partial responders and progressors had significantly lower diversity. By C4D1, a significant rise was seen in CD4+ TCR diversity but not in CD8+ TCR diversity (p=0.0027 vs p=0.16), and the rise was most apparent among complete responders (p=0.02). The study was limited to a single clinical trial cohort, and causes of repertoire differences, possibly disease activity or prior therapy, remained undefined.

Explained via the paper, the time point label denotes: cycle 2 day 1 (C2D1) of nivolumab. All trial patients had relapsed after autologous stem cell transplantation, with cohorts A, B and C differing in prior brentuximab vedotin exposure. The trial cohort comprised fewer than 65 patients with relapsed/refractory classical Hodgkin lymphoma whose best overall responses were complete response, partial response or progressive disease. Trial patients were treated with single-agent nivolumab in the multi-cohort phase II CheckMate 205 trial. An independent review committee assessed best overall response by applying the 2007 International Working Group response criteria. Trial PBMCs were obtained immediately prior to nivolumab initiation (C1D1) and on therapy at cycle 2 day 1 and cycle 4 day 1. Peripheral blood was collected in 8 mL Vacutainer Cell Preparation Tubes, from which PBMCs were isolated by centrifugation and then cryopreserved.

The Qiagen DNeasy kit was used to extract genomic DNA from unsorted PBMCs and from the negatively selected CD4+ and CD8+ fractions. TCR beta CDR3 regions were amplified by immunoSEQ multiplex PCR using primers annealing to V and J segments. Amplification bias was minimized using a synthetic immune receptor repertoire, and residual bias was removed computationally after sequencing. The authors' analysis ran thus. Custom Python scripts were used to quantify repertoire diversity as the Shannon entropy index. The unsorted, CD4+ and CD8+ repertoires were each analyzed separately, with the exception of combined analyses, where CD4+ and CD8+ sequences were merged in silico. A clone counted as expanded when the clone's frequency after treatment rose at least 2-fold relative to C1D1, and clones undetected at baseline were given a pseudocount of 0.5. Clones with 0 or 1 copy at C1D1 were defined as singleton clones, while clones with 2 or more copies were defined as non-singleton clones. By matching protein sequences in sorted samples from the same patient, clones expanded in unsorted samples were annotated as CD4+, CD8+ or unknown. Diversity changes from C1D1 to C4D1 were tested in paired samples using Wilcoxon tests. The source is immuneACCESS, and TCRdb retained only in-frame sequences with V and J called. Part of the clones is not carried over; for the studies checked, unresolved V genes explain less than half of this, and the remainder is unexplained. Clone size and the V and J calls come from that table; the DNA yielded D and trimming. For this sample there are more than 70,000 clones; around 90% appear just once. The ten largest clones take up over 2.5% of the sample.

Germline trimming: 1 base from V, 3 bases from J; junction bases outside gene matches: 9. The germline V gene yields SGHTA for CDR1 and FQGNSA for CDR2. The CDR3 covers 17 residues, taking in both the cysteine and the phenylalanine. The read is trimmed to its CDR3 DNA, 51 bases read in frame from base 1. The specimen comprised peripheral blood mononuclear cells (PBMCs), sampled before the second cycle of nivolumab. The source of this sequence is a human donor with classical Hodgkin lymphoma. The chain joins TRBV7-2 to TRBJ2-7; 10 middle bases align to TRBD1. In nucleotides, the sequence is TGTGCCAGCAGCTTAGTTGGGGGGAGGGACAGGGGCTACGAGCAGTACTTC. It codes for CASSLVGGRDRGYEQYF.